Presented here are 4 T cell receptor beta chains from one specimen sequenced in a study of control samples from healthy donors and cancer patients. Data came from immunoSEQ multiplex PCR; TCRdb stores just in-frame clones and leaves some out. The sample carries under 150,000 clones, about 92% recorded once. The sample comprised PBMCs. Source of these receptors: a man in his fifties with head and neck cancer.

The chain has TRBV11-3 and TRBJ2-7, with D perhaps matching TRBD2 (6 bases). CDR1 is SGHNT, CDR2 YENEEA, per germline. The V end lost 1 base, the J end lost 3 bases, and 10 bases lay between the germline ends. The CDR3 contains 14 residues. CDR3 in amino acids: CASSLARGSYEQYF. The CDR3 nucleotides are TGTGCCAGCAGCTTAGCACGGGGGAGCTACGAGCAGTACTTC.

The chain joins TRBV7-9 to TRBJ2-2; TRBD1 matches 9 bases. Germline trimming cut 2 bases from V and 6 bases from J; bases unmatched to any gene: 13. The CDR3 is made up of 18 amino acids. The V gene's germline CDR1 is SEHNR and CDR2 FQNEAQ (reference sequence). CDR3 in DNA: TGTGCCAGCAGCTTAACCGCTACGGGGACAGGGTGGCCCGGGGAGCTGTTTTTT. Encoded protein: CASSLTATGTGWPGELFF.

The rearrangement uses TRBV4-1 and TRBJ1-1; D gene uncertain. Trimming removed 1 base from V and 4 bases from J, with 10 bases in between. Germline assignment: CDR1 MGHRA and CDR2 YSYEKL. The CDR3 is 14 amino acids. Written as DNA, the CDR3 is TGCGCCAGCAGCCAAGTAGGAGGCGGCACTGAAGCTTTCTTT. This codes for CASSQVGGGTEAFF.

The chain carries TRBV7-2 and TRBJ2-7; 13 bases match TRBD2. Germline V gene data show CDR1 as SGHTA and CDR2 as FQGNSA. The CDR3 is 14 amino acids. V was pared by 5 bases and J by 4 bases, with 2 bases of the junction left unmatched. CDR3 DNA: TGTGCCAGCAGCCCGACTAGCGGGGGGTACGAGCAGTACTTC. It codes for CASSPTSGGYEQYF. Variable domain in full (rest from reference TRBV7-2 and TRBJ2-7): GAGVSQSPSNKVTEKGKDVELRCDPISGHTALYWYRQSLGQGLEFLIYFQGNSAPDKSGLPSDRFSAERTGGSVSTLTIQRTQQEDSAVYLCASSPTSGGYEQYFGPGTRLTVT.